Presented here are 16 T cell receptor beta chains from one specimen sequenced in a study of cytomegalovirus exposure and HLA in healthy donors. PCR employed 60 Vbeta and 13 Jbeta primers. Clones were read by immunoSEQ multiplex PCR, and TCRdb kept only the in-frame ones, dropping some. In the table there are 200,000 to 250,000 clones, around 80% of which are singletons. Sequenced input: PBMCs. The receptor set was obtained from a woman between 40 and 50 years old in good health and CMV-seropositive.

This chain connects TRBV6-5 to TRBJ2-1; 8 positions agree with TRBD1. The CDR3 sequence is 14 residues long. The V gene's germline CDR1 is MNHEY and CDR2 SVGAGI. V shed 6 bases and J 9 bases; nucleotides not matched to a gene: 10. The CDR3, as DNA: TGTGCCAGCAGACAGGACAGGGTCAGAATTGAGCAGTTCTTC. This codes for CASRQDRVRIEQFF.

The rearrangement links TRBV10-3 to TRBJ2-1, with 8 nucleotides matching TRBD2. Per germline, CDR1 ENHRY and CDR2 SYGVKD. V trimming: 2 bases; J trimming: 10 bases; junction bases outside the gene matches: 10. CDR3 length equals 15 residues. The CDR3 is CAISERMAGGLEQFF. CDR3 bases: TGTGCCATCAGTGAGCGAATGGCGGGGGGTTTGGAGCAGTTCTTC.

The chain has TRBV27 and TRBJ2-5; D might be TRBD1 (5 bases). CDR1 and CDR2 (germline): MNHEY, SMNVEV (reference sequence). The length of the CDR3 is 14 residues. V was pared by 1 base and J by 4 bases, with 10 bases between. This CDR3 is CASSLWQGGETQYF. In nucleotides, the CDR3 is TGTGCCAGCAGTTTATGGCAGGGCGGAGAGACCCAGTACTTC.

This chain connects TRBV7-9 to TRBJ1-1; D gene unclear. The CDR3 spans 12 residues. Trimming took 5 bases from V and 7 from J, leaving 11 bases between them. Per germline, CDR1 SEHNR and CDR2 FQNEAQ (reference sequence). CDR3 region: CASSKTAFEAFF. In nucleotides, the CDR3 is TGTGCCAGCAGCAAAACAGCCTTTGAAGCTTTCTTT.

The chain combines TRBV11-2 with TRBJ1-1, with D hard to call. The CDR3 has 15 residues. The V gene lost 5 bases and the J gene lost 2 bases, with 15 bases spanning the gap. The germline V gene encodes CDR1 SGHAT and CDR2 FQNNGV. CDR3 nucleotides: TGTGCCAGCAGCCAAAATAGAGGGTTCAACACTGAAGCTTTCTTT. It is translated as CASSQNRGFNTEAFF.

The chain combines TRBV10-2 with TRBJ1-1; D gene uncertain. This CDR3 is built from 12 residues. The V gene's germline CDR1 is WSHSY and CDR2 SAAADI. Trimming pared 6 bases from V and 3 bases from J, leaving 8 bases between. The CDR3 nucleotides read TGCGCCAGCAGGCAAACTGACACTGAAGCTTTCTTT. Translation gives CASRQTDTEAFF.

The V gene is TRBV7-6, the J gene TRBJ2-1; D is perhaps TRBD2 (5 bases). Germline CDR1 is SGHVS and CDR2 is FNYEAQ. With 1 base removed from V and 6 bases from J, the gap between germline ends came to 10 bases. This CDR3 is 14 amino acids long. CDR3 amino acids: CASSLGSSVNEQFF. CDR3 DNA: TGTGCCAGCAGCTTAGGTAGTAGCGTCAATGAGCAGTTCTTC.

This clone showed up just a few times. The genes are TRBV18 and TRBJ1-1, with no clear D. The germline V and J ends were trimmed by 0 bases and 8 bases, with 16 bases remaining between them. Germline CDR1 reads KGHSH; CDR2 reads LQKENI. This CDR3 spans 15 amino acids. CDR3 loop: CASSPPYNSPDEAFF. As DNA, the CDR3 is TGTGCCAGCTCACCACCGTATAACAGCCCTGACGAAGCTTTCTTT.

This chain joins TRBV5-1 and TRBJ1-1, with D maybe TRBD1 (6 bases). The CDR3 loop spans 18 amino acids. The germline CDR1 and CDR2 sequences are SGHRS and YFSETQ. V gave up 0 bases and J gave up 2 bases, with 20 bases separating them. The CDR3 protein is CASSLVPGQGLGNTEAFF. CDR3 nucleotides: TGCGCCAGCAGCTTGGTCCCGGGACAAGGTTTAGGAAACACTGAAGCTTTCTTT.

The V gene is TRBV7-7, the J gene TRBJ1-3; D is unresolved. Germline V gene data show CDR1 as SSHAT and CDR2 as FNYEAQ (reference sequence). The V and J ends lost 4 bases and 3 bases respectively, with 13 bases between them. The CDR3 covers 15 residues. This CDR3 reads CASSSRLGFGNTIYF. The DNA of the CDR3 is TGTGCCAGCAGCTCCAGGTTGGGTTTTGGAAACACCATATATTTT.

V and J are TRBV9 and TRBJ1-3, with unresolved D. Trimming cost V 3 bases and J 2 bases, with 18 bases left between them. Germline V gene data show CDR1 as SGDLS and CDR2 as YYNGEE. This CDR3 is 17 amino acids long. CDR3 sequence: CASSAPGRQGAGNTIYF. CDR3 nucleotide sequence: TGTGCCAGCAGCGCCCCGGGGAGGCAAGGAGCTGGAAACACCATATATTTT.

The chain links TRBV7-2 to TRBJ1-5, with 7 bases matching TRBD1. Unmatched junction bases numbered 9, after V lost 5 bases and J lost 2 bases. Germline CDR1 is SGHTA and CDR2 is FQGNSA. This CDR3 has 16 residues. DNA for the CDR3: TGTGCCAGCAGCAGGCCTCAGGGGGATGGCAATCAGCCCCAGCATTTT. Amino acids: CASSRPQGDGNQPQHF.

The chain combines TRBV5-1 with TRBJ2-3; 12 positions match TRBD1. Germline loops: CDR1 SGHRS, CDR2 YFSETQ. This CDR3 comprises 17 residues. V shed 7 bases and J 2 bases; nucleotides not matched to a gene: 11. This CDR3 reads CASGRGDRGPLTDTQYF. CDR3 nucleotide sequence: TGCGCCAGCGGACGGGGGGACAGGGGGCCACTCACAGATACGCAGTATTTT.

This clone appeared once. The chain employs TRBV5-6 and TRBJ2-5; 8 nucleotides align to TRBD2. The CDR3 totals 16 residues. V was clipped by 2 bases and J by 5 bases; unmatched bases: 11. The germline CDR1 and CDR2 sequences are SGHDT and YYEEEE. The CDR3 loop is CASSFSPGGPVETQYF. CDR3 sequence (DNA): TGTGCCAGCAGCTTCAGTCCGGGGGGGCCCGTTGAGACCCAGTACTTC.

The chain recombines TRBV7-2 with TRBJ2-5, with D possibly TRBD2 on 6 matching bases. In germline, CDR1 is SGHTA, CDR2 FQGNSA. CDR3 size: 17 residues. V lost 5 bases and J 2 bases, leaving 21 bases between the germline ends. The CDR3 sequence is CASSPRGQRAGQETQYF. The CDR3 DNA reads TGTGCCAGCAGCCCCCGTGGCCAGCGGGCCGGGCAAGAGACCCAGTACTTC.

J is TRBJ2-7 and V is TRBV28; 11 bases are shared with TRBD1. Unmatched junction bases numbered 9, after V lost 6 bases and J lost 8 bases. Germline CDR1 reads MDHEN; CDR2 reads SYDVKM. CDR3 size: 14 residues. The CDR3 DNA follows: TGTGCCAGCAGCTTGGGACAGGGGGTCTTTCAGCAGTACTTC. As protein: CASSLGQGVFQQYF.